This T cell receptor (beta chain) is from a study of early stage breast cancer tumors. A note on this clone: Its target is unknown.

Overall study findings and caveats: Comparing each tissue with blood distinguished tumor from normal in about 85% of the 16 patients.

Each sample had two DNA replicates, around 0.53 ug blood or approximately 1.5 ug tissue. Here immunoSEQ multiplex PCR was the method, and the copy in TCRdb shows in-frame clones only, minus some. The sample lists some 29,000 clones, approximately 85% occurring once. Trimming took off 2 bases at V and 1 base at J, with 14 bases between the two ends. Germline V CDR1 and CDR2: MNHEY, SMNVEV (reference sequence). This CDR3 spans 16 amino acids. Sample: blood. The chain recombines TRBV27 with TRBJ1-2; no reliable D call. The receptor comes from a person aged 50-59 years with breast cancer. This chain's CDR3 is CASSLGTRSGNYGYTF. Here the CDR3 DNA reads TGTGCCAGCAGTTTAGGAACGAGGAGTGGTAACTATGGCTACACCTTC.